This T cell receptor beta chain was found in a study of T-cell memory formation after mild COVID-19. For the study at large: TCR clusters showed largely donor specificity.

This clonotype came up many times. TCRdb recomputed calls from the 5' RACE reads with MiXCR, one row per CDR3 protein. The repertoire consists of about 470,000 distinct CDR3 sequences, with roughly 25% occurring once and the leading ten covering approximately 13%. Trimming took 4 bases from V and 4 from J, leaving 10 bases between them. The CDR3 contains 12 residues. The V gene's germline CDR1 is SQVTM and CDR2 ANQGSEA. The chain employs TRBV29-1 and TRBJ2-5; D not certain. Material for sequencing was PBMCs or a T cell subset sorted from them (not recorded which). This receptor was obtained from an adult woman who had mild COVID-19 (a few samples of this study predate the infection). Cell type and time point are not known. CDR3 nucleotide sequence: TGCAGCGTTGGTATCCGAGGAGAGACCCAGTACTTC. It yields the protein CSVGIRGETQYF.